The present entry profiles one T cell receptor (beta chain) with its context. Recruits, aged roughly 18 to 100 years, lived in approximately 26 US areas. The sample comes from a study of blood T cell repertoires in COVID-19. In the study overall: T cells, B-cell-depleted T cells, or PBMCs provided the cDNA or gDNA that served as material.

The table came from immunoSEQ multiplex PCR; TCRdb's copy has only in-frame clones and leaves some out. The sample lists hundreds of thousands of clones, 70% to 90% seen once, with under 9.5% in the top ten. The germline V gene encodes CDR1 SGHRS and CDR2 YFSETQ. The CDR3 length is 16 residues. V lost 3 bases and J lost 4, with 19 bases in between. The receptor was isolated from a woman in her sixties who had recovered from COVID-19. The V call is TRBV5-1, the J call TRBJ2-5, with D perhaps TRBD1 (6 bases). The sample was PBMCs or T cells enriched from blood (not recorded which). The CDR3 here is CASSSLTGSLGETQYF. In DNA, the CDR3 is TGCGCCAGCAGCTCCCTGACAGGCTCCCTGGGAGAGACCCAGTACTTC. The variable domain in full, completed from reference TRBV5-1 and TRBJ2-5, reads KAGVTQTPRYLIKTRGQQVTLSCSPISGHRSVSWYQQTPGQGLQFLFEYFSETQRNKGNFPGRFSGRQFSNSRSEMNVSTLELGDSALYLCASSSLTGSLGETQYFGPGTRLLVL.